The 14 T cell receptor beta chains presented below share a single source sample, sequenced in a study of human thymus T cells. The method was immunoSEQ multiplex PCR; TCRdb's version includes in-frame clones alone and lacks a portion of them. The sample lists roughly 77,000 clones, 85% to 95% occurring once. Resections obtained during corrective heart surgery supplied the thymus tissue. Sequencing input: thymus tissue. These receptors were collected from a girl under three years old with a congenital heart defect but otherwise immunologically healthy.

The chain recombines TRBV5-6 with TRBJ1-6; no clear D. Trimming left V 4 bases short and J 9 bases short, with 14 bases between. Germline V gene data show CDR1 as SGHDT and CDR2 as YYEEEE. This CDR3 contains 14 residues. CDR3: CASSQIKPGSPLHF. CDR3 nucleotides: TGTGCCAGCAGCCAAATTAAGCCAGGTTCACCCCTCCACTTT.

CDR3 region: CASGRPGGSLGSNQPQHF. CDR3 bases: TGTGCCAGCGGAAGGCCAGGGGGAAGTTTGGGTAGCAATCAGCCCCAGCATTTT. The chain is built from TRBV6-4 and TRBJ1-5, with 7 bases matching TRBD1. Germline V lookup: CDR1 MRHNA, CDR2 SNTAGT. This CDR3 comprises 18 residues. J lost 0 bases, V lost 8 bases, and 16 bases had no gene match.

This clone has a single count. In nucleotides, the CDR3 is TGTGCCTGGAGAAATCGGCAGGGGCATATTCAGGGGTATTCGTCCTACAATGAGCAGTTCTTC. It encodes CAWRNRQGHIQGYSSYNEQFF. The V gene is TRBV30, the J gene TRBJ2-1; D possibly corresponds to TRBD1 (6 bases). The CDR3 is 21 residues long. Trimming pared 3 bases from V and 1 base from J, leaving 31 bases between. The germline V gene encodes CDR1 GTSNPN and CDR2 SVGIG (reference sequence). The variable domain in full, with the rest retrieved from reference TRBV30 and TRBJ2-1, is SQTIHQWPATLVQPVGSPLSLECTVEGTSNPNLYWYRQAAGRGLQLLFYSVGIGQISSEVPQNLSASRPQDRQFILSSKKLLLSDSGFYLCAWRNRQGHIQGYSSYNEQFFGPGTRLTVL.

This CDR3 reads CASSFASSGNEQFF. CDR3 in DNA: TGTGCCAGCAGTTTTGCTAGTTCGGGCAATGAGCAGTTCTTC. The chain recombines TRBV28 with TRBJ2-1; unclear D gene. V was pared by 3 bases and J by 6 bases, with 12 bases between. The CDR3 totals 14 residues. In germline, CDR1 is MDHEN, CDR2 SYDVKM.

The V call is TRBV4-2, the J call TRBJ2-7; 12 positions match TRBD2. Germline CDR1 reads LGHNA; CDR2 reads YNFKEQ. The J segment lost 4 bases and the V segment lost 3 bases, leaving 10 bases of the junction unmatched. This CDR3 spans 17 amino acids. The CDR3: CASSQVLGLAGAYEQYF. The CDR3, as DNA: TGTGCCAGCAGCCAGGTATTGGGACTAGCGGGCGCATACGAGCAGTACTTC.

This chain links TRBV10-3 with TRBJ1-3, with a weak D call TRBD1 (5 bases). V gave up 0 bases and J gave up 7 bases, with 10 bases separating them. CDR1 is ENHRY and CDR2 is SYGVKD in the germline V gene. The CDR3 extends over 14 amino acids. The CDR3 nucleotides are TGTGCCATCAGTGAGTCGGACAAGCGGAACACCATATATTTT. This codes for CAISESDKRNTIYF.

The genes are TRBV5-1 and TRBJ2-1; 7 bases match TRBD1. V shed 4 bases, J shed 4 bases, and the junction held 11 bases outside the gene matches. Per the germline V gene, CDR1 is SGHRS and CDR2 is YFSETQ. This CDR3 spans 16 amino acids. The CDR3 is CASSQRKRDSYNEQFF. The CDR3 nucleotides read TGCGCCAGCAGCCAGCGTAAACGGGACAGTTACAATGAGCAGTTCTTC. The full variable domain, rest sourced from reference TRBV5-1 and TRBJ2-1, is KAGVTQTPRYLIKTRGQQVTLSCSPISGHRSVSWYQQTPGQGLQFLFEYFSETQRNKGNFPGRFSGRQFSNSRSEMNVSTLELGDSALYLCASSQRKRDSYNEQFFGPGTRLTVL.

The chain is built from TRBV2 and TRBJ1-1, with 7 bases aligning to TRBD1. With V trimmed by 4 bases and J by 1 base, 6 bases remained unmatched. Germline V CDR1 and CDR2: SNHLY, FYNNEI. The CDR3 has 15 residues. The DNA of the CDR3 is TGTGCCAGCAGTGCCAGACAGGGAGGGAACACTGAAGCTTTCTTT. It codes for CASSARQGGNTEAFF.

Concerning this clone: One junction end disagrees with the germline gene, perhaps due to a read error. This sequence joins TRBV4-3 and TRBJ2-3, with 9 bases that match TRBD1. The CDR3 extends over 12 amino acids. Germline lookup yields CDR1 LGHNA and CDR2 YSLEER. CDR3 sequence: CASSQDNGTGIF. The DNA for the CDR3 is TGCGCCAGCAGCCAAGATAACGGGACAGGGATTTTT.

The J gene is TRBJ2-7, the V gene TRBV4-2; 7 nucleotides match TRBD2. The CDR3 spans 16 residues. CDR1 and CDR2 from the germline V gene are LGHNA and YNFKEQ. V lost 0 bases, J lost 3 bases, and 8 bases stayed unmatched. For the CDR3, the DNA is TGTGCCAGCAGCCAAGACTCGGGGGGAGAAAGCTACGAGCAGTACTTC. It is translated as CASSQDSGGESYEQYF.

The chain links TRBV6-7 to TRBJ1-5; D unresolved. TRBV6-7 is an open reading frame whose function is uncertain. The germline V and J ends were trimmed by 2 bases and 4 bases, with 15 bases remaining between them. This CDR3 has 16 residues. Here the CDR3 DNA reads TGTGCCAGCAGTTACCCCACGAGAACCCTAAATCAGCCCCAGCATTTT. It is translated as CASSYPTRTLNQPQHF.

CDR3 residues: CASSLGGGQGAYTEAFF. CDR3 sequence (DNA): TGTGCCAGCAGTTTAGGAGGGGGACAGGGGGCTTACACTGAAGCTTTCTTT. The gene calls are TRBV27 and TRBJ1-1; 12 nucleotides align to TRBD1. V lost 2 bases, J lost 3 bases, and 7 bases stayed unmatched. Germline V gene lookup returns CDR1 MNHEY and CDR2 SMNVEV (reference sequence). The CDR3 sequence is 17 residues long.

The chain has TRBV6-6 and TRBJ2-7; 9 bases agree with TRBD2. J was trimmed by 1 base and V by 5 bases; bases with no gene match: 3. The germline gives CDR1 MNHNY, CDR2 SVGAGI (reference sequence). The CDR3 runs to 14 residues. CDR3 amino acids: CASSPLAGSYEQYF. The CDR3 coding sequence is TGTGCCAGCAGTCCTCTAGCGGGATCCTACGAGCAGTACTTC.

The rearrangement uses TRBV5-1 and TRBJ2-3; TRBD2 matches 10 bases. The CDR3 contains 18 residues. J gave up 6 bases and V 4 bases, and 17 bases lay outside the gene matches. Germline V gene sequence: CDR1 SGHRS, CDR2 YFSETQ. The CDR3 DNA sequence: TGCGCCAGCAGCCCGGGAGATGGGAGCGGGAGGGCCAAGGATACGCAGTATTTT. This sequence encodes CASSPGDGSGRAKDTQYF.